One and the same sample provided the 21 T cell receptor beta chains below, sequenced in a study of spatial heterogeneity in lung cancer. Time point given: sample taken at primary tumor resection. Study outcomes and limitations: Expanded alpha and beta TCR counts within tumors tracked tumor mutation counts.

One entry per CDR3 protein results from TCRdb running MiXCR on the 5' RACE reads. The sample carries roughly 18,000 distinct CDR3 sequences, approximately 9.5% recorded once. No antigen is known for these receptors. The material was lung tumor tissue, obtained at surgery. These receptors originate from a female donor with early-stage non-small cell lung cancer.

This clonotype was seen only a few times. A library prepared for alpha chains yielded this beta chain as an off-target read; its size is of little meaning. The chain recombines TRBV15 with TRBJ1-2, with D unclear. V was cut by 0 bases and J by 6 bases, with 8 bases left in between. The germline V gene has CDR1 LNHNV and CDR2 YYDKDF (reference sequence). The CDR3 has 13 amino acids. The CDR3 DNA follows: TGTGCCACCAGCAGAGAGTTTCGGGATGGCTACACCTTC. Protein: CATSREFRDGYTF.

This clonotype was recorded at least ten times. This beta chain turned up in a library designed for alpha chains; as an off-target read, its abundance says little. The genes are TRBV19 and TRBJ1-2; 8 nucleotides match TRBD1. The germline V gene has CDR1 LNHDA and CDR2 SQIVND (reference sequence). The CDR3 is 13 residues long. Germline trimming cut 4 bases from V and 4 bases from J; bases unmatched to any gene: 2. CDR3 sequence: CASSTGGGYGYTF. The CDR3 bases are TGTGCCAGTAGTACAGGGGGCGGCTATGGCTACACCTTC.

As to this clonotype: Little can be read into the size of this beta chain, an off-target read in a library designed for alpha chains. The chain links TRBV20-1 to TRBJ2-7, with D possibly being TRBD2 (5 bases). CDR1 is DFQATT, CDR2 SNEGSKA, per germline (reference sequence). Trimming took off 1 base at V and 0 bases at J, with 16 bases between the two ends. The CDR3 loop spans 16 amino acids. The DNA for the CDR3 is TGCAGTGCTAGAGCGGCCGACCCAGAGGGCTCCTACGAGCAGTACTTC. Protein: CSARAADPEGSYEQYF.

On this clonotype itself: As an off-target read in a library built for alpha chains, this beta chain has a frequency of little significance. The V call is TRBV29-1, the J call TRBJ2-2; 10 positions agree with TRBD2. The CDR3 is 14 residues long. Looked up from germline, CDR1 is SQVTM and CDR2 is ANQGSEA. With 7 bases clipped from V and 4 bases from J, the junction kept 6 bases outside the gene matches. In DNA, the CDR3 is TGCAGCGCCCAACCTAGCGGGGGCACCGGGGAGCTGTTTTTT. The encoded protein is CSAQPSGGTGELFF.

This clonotype was seen many times. One end of the junction fails to match germline, which may point to a read error. This beta chain is a stray read from a library made for alpha chains; its abundance is not meaningful. The V and J genes are TRBV2 and TRBJ1-2; D gene unclear. The CDR3 consists of 13 residues. Germline assignment: CDR1 SNHLY and CDR2 FYNNEI. The CDR3 spells CASREEVGYGYTF. CDR3 nucleotide sequence: TGTGCCAGCAGGGAAGAAGTCGGCTATGGCTACACCTTC.

This clonotype showed up many times. The library was designed around alpha chains, so this beta chain is a stray read whose abundance carries little weight. The chain links TRBV29-1 to TRBJ1-1, with 10 bases lining up with TRBD1. Germline values: CDR1 SQVTM, CDR2 ANQGSEA. This CDR3 region has 13 residues. For the CDR3, the DNA is TGCAGGATAAGGGGGACAGGGGACACTGAAGCTTTCTTT. Translation: CRIRGTGDTEAFF.

A word on this clonotype: This beta chain turned up in a library designed for alpha chains; as an off-target read, its abundance says little. The chain uses TRBV18 and TRBJ1-5, with 8 bases fitting TRBD1. Germline CDR1 and CDR2: KGHSH and LQKENI. The CDR3 consists of 17 residues. With V trimmed by 3 bases and J by 1 base, 8 bases remained unmatched. This CDR3 is CASSPGAGGESNQPQHF. In DNA form, the CDR3 reads TGTGCCAGCTCACCCGGCGCAGGGGGCGAGAGCAATCAGCCCCAGCATTTT.

About this clonotype: The library was built for alpha chains, so this beta chain is an off-target read and its size means little. This rearrangement joins TRBV6-2 or TRBV6-3 to TRBJ2-7, with D possibly being TRBD2 (6 bases). CDR3 length: 15 residues. CDR1 and CDR2 from the germline V gene are MNHEY and SVGEGT. V shed 7 bases and J shed 3 bases, with 19 bases lying between them. The CDR3 DNA reads TGTGCCAGCACTGGGGGGTCCCAATACTTCTACGAGCAGTACTTC. Its translation: CASTGGSQYFYEQYF.

This clonotype was detected only a few times. This beta chain is a stray read from a library made for alpha chains; its abundance is not meaningful. The genes are TRBV20-1 and TRBJ2-3; 10 nucleotides match TRBD2. Germline CDR1 reads DFQATT; CDR2 reads SNEGSKA (reference sequence). The CDR3 covers 15 residues. The trim removed 5 bases at V and 3 bases at J, leaving 8 bases unmatched. CDR3 amino acids: CSAPESSGGTDTQYF. CDR3 sequence (DNA): TGCAGTGCTCCAGAGTCTAGCGGGGGAACAGATACGCAGTATTTT.

In its sample, this clonotype was seen many times. Because this beta chain is a stray read in a library intended to capture alpha chains, its abundance should not be given much weight. The chain uses TRBV7-8 and TRBJ1-5, with D perhaps matching TRBD1 (5 bases). The germline CDR1 and CDR2 sequences are SGHVS and FQNEAQ. V was clipped by 7 bases and J by 2 bases, with 9 bases between them. The CDR3 is made up of 13 amino acids. This chain's CDR3 is CASTRGGNQPQHF. In DNA, the CDR3 is TGTGCCAGCACGCGGGGGGGCAATCAGCCCCAGCATTTT.

This clonotype was detected only a few times. For a library built for alpha chains, this beta chain is a stray read; little rests on its size. The genes are TRBV14 and TRBJ1-4; no clear D. V lost 4 bases to trimming and J lost 8 bases, with 17 bases between them. The germline CDR1 and CDR2 sequences are SGHDN and FVKESK. The CDR3 consists of 15 residues. CDR3 DNA: TGTGCCAGCAGCCCCCATCAGGCCTTTACGGAAAAACTGTTTTTT. It translates to CASSPHQAFTEKLFF.

On this clonotype: Little can be read into the size of this beta chain, an off-target read in a library designed for alpha chains. The V call is TRBV12-3 or TRBV12-4, the J call TRBJ1-2; D is possibly TRBD1 (6 bases). The CDR3 extends over 15 amino acids. Trimming cost V 5 bases and J 7 bases, with 20 bases left between them. The chain's CDR3 is CASSQSAGQRSGYTF. CDR3 in DNA: TGTGCCAGCAGTCAATCCGCCGGACAGCGTTCTGGCTACACCTTC.

This clonotype was recorded many times. The library was built for alpha chains, so this beta chain is an off-target read and its size means little. The CDR3 protein is CASSYRRPVQETQYF. CDR3 nucleotides: TGTGCCAGCAGTTACAGACGACCCGTACAAGAGACCCAGTACTTC. The gene calls are TRBV6-5 and TRBJ2-5, with D hard to call. The CDR3 length is 15 residues. V lost 2 bases and J lost 2, with 12 bases in between. Germline CDR1 MNHEY, CDR2 SVGAGI.

As regards this clonotype: This beta chain is an unintended read in a library built for alpha chains; its size means little. V gene TRBV21-1 combines with J gene TRBJ2-1; the DNA was not compared with TRBD1, the D call given in the table. TRBV21-1 is shown as a pseudogene. The CDR3 length is 15 residues. The CDR3 DNA reads TGTGCCAGCGGCCGGGGAGACAGGGGCGGCAATGAGCAGTTCTTC. Protein sequence: CASGRGDRGGNEQFF.

This clonotype was recorded a few times. The library was designed around alpha chains, so this beta chain is a stray read whose abundance carries little weight. This chain joins TRBV5-1 and TRBJ2-5; 8 bases fit TRBD1. The CDR3 has 15 amino acids. The V segment lost 2 bases and the J segment 5 bases; nucleotides outside the gene matches: 8. Germline CDR1 is SGHRS and CDR2 is YFSETQ. CDR3 sequence reads: CASSFSTGAGETQYF. Here the CDR3 DNA reads TGCGCCAGCAGCTTTTCGACAGGGGCTGGTGAGACCCAGTACTTC.

By its share, this clonotype is medium-sized. The library was built for alpha chains, so this beta chain is an off-target read and its size means little. This chain joins TRBV6-2 or TRBV6-3 and TRBJ2-1; D is ambiguous. The germline gives CDR1 MNHEY, CDR2 SVGEGT. The CDR3 totals 12 residues. V shed 0 bases and J shed 9 bases, with 6 bases lying between them. The DNA for the CDR3 is TGTGCCAGCAGTTACTCAAGGACTGAGCAGTTCTTC. Its translation is CASSYSRTEQFF.

This clonotype has ten or more counts. This beta chain is a stray read from a library made for alpha chains; its abundance is not meaningful. The CDR3 sequence: CASTTGTNTGELFF. The CDR3 DNA sequence: TGTGCCAGTACCACCGGCACGAACACCGGGGAGCTGTTTTTT. This sequence joins TRBV19 and TRBJ2-2; no reliable D call. The V end lost 7 bases, the J end lost 0 bases, and 9 bases lay between the germline ends. Germline V gives CDR1 LNHDA, CDR2 SQIVND (reference sequence). The CDR3 covers 14 residues. Using reference TRBV19 and TRBJ2-2 for the parts outside the CDR3, the full variable domain is DGGITQSPKYLFRKEGQNVTLSCEQNLNHDAMYWYRQDPGQGLRLIYYSQIVNDFQKGDIAEGYSVSREKKESFPLTVTSAQKNPTAFYLCASTTGTNTGELFFGEGSRLTVL.

There are many counts of this clonotype. This beta chain is off target for a library built for alpha chains, so its abundance means little. The rearrangement links TRBV7-2 to TRBJ1-6; D call uncertain. CDR3 size: 15 residues. Between the trimmed V and J ends, which lost 0 bases and 6 bases, there was a span of 9 bases. Germline CDR1 and CDR2: SGHTA and FQGNSA. The CDR3 loop is CASSLAGVPNSPLHF. In DNA, the CDR3 is TGTGCCAGCAGCTTAGCGGGCGTCCCTAATTCACCCCTCCACTTT. Full variable domain (missing parts from reference TRBV7-2 and TRBJ1-6): GAGVSQSPSNKVTEKGKDVELRCDPISGHTALYWYRQSLGQGLEFLIYFQGNSAPDKSGLPSDRFSAERTGGSVSTLTIQRTQQEDSAVYLCASSLAGVPNSPLHFGNGTRLTVT.

This clonotype has a count of ten or more. This beta chain is a stray sequence in a library constructed for alpha chains; its clone size is not meaningful. This sequence joins TRBV10-3 and TRBJ2-3; D unresolved. The V end was cut by 3 bases, the J end by 2 bases, with 18 bases between. The germline CDR1 and CDR2 sequences are ENHRY and SYGVKD. The CDR3 extends over 17 amino acids. This chain's CDR3 is CAISELLRTDATDTQYF. The CDR3 region has the DNA TGTGCCATCAGTGAACTCCTTCGGACCGACGCCACAGATACGCAGTATTTT.

This clonotype was recorded at least ten times. This beta chain slipped into a library made for alpha chains as a stray read, so its size is not meaningful. The V and J genes are TRBV4-1 and TRBJ1-2; D gene uncertain. The V gene lost 1 base and the J gene lost 0 bases, with 9 bases spanning the gap. Per the germline V gene, CDR1 is MGHRA and CDR2 is YSYEKL. The length of the CDR3 is 15 residues. CDR3 protein: CASSQGGSTNYGYTF. The CDR3 coding sequence is TGCGCCAGCAGCCAAGGTGGCAGCACTAACTATGGCTACACCTTC.

In the case of this clonotype: This may be a read error: a much more frequent sequence differs by one nucleotide. A library prepared for alpha chains yielded this beta chain as an off-target read; its size is of little meaning. The chain employs TRBV12-3 or TRBV12-4 and TRBJ1-1; perhaps TRBD1 as D (6 bases). The CDR3 consists of 14 residues. Trimming shortened V by 0 bases and J by 10 bases, and 15 bases separated the two germline ends. CDR3 amino acids: CASSLAQGQGVAFF. The DNA of the CDR3 is TGTGCCAGCAGTTTAGCACAGGGTCAGGGTGTAGCTTTCTTT.